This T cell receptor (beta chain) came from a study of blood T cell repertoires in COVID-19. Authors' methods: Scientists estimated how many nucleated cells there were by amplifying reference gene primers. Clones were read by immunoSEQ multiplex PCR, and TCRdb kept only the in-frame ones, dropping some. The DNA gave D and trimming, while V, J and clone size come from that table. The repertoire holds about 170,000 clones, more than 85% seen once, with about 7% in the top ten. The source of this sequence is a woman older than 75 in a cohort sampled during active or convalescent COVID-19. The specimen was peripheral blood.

The chain's CDR3 is CASSGGTGVYDSPLHF. The CDR3 DNA follows: TGTGCCAGCAGCGGGGGGACGGGGGTATACGATTCACCCCTCCACTTT. The gene calls are TRBV5-6 and TRBJ1-6; maybe TRBD1 (5 bases). The V gene lost 4 bases and the J gene lost 8 bases, with 19 bases spanning the gap. CDR1 and CDR2 (germline): SGHDT, YYEEEE. The length of the CDR3 is 16 residues.